This T cell receptor (beta chain) was observed in a study of blood T cell repertoires in COVID-19. Repertoires were generated with immunoSEQ multiplex PCR, while TCRdb's copy carries only in-frame clones and drops some. The profile shows 140,000 or so clones, around 90% of them singletons. Seattle researchers signed up patients amid active infection and tracked them longitudinally. CDR1 and CDR2 (germline): SGHNT, YYREEE (reference sequence). CDR3 length equals 15 residues. The ends lost 0 bases at V and 2 bases at J; junction bases unmatched: 0. The rearrangement links TRBV5-4 to TRBJ2-3; TRBD1 aligns across 10 bases. The material sequenced was peripheral blood. The TCR sequence derives from a human donor with COVID-19, enrolled during active disease. The donor label of this sample is uncertain. CDR3 loop: CASSLGQGATDTQYF. CDR3 nucleotide sequence: TGTGCCAGCAGCTTGGGACAGGGGGCCACAGATACGCAGTATTTT.